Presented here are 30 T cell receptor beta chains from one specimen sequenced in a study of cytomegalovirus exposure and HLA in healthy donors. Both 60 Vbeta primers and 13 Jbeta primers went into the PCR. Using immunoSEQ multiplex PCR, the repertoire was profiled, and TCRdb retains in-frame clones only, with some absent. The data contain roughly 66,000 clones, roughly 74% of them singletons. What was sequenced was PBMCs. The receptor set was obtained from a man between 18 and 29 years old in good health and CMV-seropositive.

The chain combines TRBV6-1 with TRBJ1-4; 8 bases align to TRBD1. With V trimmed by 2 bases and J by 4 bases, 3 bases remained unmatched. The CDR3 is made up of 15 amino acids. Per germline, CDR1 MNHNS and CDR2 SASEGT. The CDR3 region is CASSEQGAGNEKLFF. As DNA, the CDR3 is TGTGCCAGCAGTGAACAGGGGGCGGGTAATGAAAAACTGTTTTTT.

CDR3 in amino acids: CASSQGGREAFF. Written as DNA, the CDR3 is TGCGCCAGCAGCCAAGGAGGTCGTGAGGCTTTCTTT. The chain links TRBV4-1 to TRBJ1-1; no firm D call. Trimming cost V 1 base and J 11 bases, with 11 bases left between them. This CDR3 spans 12 amino acids. The germline gives CDR1 MGHRA, CDR2 YSYEKL.

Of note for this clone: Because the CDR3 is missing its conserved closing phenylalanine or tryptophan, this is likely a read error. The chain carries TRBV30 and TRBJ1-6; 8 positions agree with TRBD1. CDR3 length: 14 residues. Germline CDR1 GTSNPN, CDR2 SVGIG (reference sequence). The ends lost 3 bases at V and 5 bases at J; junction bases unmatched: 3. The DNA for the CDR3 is TGTGCCTGGAGCACGGGACAGGATAATTCACCCCTCCACGTT. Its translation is CAWSTGQDNSPLHV.

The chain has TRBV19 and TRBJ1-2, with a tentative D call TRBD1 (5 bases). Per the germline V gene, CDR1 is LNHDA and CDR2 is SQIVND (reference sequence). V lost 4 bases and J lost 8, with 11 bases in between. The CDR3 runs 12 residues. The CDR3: CASSTGPWGYTF. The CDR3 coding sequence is TGTGCCAGTAGTACAGGGCCTTGGGGCTACACCTTC.

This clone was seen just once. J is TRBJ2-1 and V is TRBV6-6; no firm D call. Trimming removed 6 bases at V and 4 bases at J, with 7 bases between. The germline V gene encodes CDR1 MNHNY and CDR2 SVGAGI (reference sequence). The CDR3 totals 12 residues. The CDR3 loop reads CASSVDYNEQFF. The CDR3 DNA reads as TGTGCCAGCAGCGTAGATTACAATGAGCAGTTCTTC.

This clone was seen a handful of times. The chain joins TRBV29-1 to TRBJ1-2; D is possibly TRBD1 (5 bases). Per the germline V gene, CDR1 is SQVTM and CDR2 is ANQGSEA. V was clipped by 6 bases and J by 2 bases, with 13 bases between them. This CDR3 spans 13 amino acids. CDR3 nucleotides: TGCAGCGTCAGACAGACTGAGAACTATGGCTACACCTTC. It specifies CSVRQTENYGYTF.

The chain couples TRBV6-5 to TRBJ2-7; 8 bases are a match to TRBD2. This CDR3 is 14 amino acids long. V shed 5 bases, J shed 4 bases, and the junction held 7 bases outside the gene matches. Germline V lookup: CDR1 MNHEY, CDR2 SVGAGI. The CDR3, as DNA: TGTGCCAGCAGTCTGAGCGGGGGCTCATACGAGCAGTACTTC. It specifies CASSLSGGSYEQYF.

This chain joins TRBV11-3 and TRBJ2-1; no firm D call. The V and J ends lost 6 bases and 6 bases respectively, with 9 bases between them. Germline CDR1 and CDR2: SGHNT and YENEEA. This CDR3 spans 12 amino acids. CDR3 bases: TGTGCCAGCAGTGCCTGGAGCAATGAGCAGTTCTTC. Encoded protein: CASSAWSNEQFF.

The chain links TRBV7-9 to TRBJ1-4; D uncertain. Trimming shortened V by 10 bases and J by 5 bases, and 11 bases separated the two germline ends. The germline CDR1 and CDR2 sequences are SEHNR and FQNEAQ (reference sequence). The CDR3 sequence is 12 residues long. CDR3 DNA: TGTGCCACCCAACGGGTAAATGAAAAACTGTTTTTT. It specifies CATQRVNEKLFF.

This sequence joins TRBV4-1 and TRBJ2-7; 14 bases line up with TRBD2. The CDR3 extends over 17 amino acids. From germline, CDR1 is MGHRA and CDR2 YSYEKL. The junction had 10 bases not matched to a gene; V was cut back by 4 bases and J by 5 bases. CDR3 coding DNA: TGCGCCAGCAGCCGGGGCGGGTGGGGACTAGCGGGGGACGAGCAGTACTTC. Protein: CASSRGGWGLAGDEQYF.

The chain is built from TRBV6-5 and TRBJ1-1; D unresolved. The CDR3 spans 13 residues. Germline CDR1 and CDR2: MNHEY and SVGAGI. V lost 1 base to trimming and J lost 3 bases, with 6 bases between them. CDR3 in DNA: TGTGCCAGCAGTTACTTTGGCCACACTGAAGCTTTCTTT. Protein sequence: CASSYFGHTEAFF.

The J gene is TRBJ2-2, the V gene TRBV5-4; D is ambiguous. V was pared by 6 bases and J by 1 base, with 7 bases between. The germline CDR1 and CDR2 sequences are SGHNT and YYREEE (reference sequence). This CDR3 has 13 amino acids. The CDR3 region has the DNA TGTGCCAGCATGGAGCGGAACACCGGGGAGCTGTTTTTT. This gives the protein CASMERNTGELFF.

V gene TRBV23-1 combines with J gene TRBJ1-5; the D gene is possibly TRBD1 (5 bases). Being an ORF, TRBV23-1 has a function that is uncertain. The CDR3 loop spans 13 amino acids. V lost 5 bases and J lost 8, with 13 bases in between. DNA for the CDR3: TGCGCCAGCAGTGGGCGGGGGAGGGAGCCCCAGCATTTT. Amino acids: CASSGRGREPQHF.

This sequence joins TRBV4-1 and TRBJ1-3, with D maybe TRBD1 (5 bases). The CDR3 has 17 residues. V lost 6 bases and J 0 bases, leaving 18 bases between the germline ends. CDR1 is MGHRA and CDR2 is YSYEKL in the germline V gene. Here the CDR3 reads CASRPTLQGRSGNTIYF. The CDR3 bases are TGCGCCAGCAGGCCAACCCTCCAGGGCCGCTCTGGAAACACCATATATTTT.

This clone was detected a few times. DNA for the CDR3: TGTGCCAGCAGTTTGCGGGATTCGAACACTGAAGCTTTCTTT. Translation: CASSLRDSNTEAFF. The chain links TRBV27 to TRBJ1-1, with no clear D. Per the germline V gene, CDR1 is MNHEY and CDR2 is SMNVEV (reference sequence). V was cut by 3 bases and J by 1 base, with 9 bases left in between. This CDR3 is 14 amino acids long.

The CDR3 DNA is TGTGCCAGCAGCTTGAGGACAGGGAACACTGAAGCTTTCTTT. This gives the protein CASSLRTGNTEAFF. The chain combines TRBV7-6 with TRBJ1-1; 7 bases fit TRBD1. This CDR3 has 14 amino acids. In germline, CDR1 is SGHVS, CDR2 FNYEAQ. The J segment lost 1 base and the V segment lost 3 bases, leaving 2 bases of the junction unmatched. Looking up the rest from reference TRBV7-6 and TRBJ1-1 gives the full variable domain: GAGVSQSPRYKVTKRGQDVALRCDPISGHVSLYWYRQALGQGPEFLTYFNYEAQQDKSGLPNDRFSAERPEGSISTLTIQRTEQRDSAMYRCASSLRTGNTEAFFGQGTRLTVV.

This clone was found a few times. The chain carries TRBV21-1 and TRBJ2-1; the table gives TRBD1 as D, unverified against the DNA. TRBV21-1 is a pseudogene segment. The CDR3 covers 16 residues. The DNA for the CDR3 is TGTGCCAGCAGCAAAAGGGACAGATCTTGGAGGAATGAGCAGTTCTTC. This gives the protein CASSKRDRSWRNEQFF.

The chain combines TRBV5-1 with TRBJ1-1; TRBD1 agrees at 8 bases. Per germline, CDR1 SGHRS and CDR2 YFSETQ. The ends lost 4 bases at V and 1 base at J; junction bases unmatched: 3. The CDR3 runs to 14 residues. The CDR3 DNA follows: TGCGCCAGCAGCACCGGACAGGGGAACACTGAAGCTTTCTTT. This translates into CASSTGQGNTEAFF.

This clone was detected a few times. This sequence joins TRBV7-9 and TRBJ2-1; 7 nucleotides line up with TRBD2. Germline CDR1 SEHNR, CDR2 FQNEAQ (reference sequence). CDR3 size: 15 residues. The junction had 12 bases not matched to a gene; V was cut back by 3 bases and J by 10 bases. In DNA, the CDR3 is TGTGCCAGCAGCTTTCCAGCGGGGTTAGCGGAAGAGCAGTTCTTC. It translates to CASSFPAGLAEEQFF. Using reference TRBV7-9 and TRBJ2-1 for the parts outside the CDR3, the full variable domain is DTGVSQNPRHKITKRGQNVTFRCDPISEHNRLYWYRQTLGQGPEFLTYFQNEAQLEKSRLLSDRFSAERPKGSFSTLEIQRTEQGDSAMYLCASSFPAGLAEEQFFGPGTRLTVL.

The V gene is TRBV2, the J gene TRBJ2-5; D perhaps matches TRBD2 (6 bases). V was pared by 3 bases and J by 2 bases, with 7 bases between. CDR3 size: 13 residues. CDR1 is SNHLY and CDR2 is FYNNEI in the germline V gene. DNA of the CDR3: TGTGCCAGCAGTGACGGGGGACAAGAGACCCAGTACTTC. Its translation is CASSDGGQETQYF.

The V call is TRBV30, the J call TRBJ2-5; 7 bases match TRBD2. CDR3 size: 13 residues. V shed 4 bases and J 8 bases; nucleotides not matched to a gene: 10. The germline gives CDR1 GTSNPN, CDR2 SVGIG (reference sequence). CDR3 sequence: CAWIVAGVGTQYF. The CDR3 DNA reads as TGTGCCTGGATAGTGGCGGGAGTTGGAACCCAGTACTTC.

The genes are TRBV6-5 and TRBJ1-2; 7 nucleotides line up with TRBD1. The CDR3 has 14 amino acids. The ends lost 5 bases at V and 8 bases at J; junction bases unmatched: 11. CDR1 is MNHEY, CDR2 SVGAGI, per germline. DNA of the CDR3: TGTGCCAGCAGTACGCCCAGGGGGGCGGGAGGCTACACCTTC. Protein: CASSTPRGAGGYTF.

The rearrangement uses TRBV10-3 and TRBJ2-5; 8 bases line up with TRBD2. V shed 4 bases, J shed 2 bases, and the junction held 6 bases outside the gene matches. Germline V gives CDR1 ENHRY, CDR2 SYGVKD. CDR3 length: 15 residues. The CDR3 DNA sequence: TGTGCCATCAGTGCCTCGGGAGGGCCACAAGAGACCCAGTACTTC. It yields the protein CAISASGGPQETQYF.

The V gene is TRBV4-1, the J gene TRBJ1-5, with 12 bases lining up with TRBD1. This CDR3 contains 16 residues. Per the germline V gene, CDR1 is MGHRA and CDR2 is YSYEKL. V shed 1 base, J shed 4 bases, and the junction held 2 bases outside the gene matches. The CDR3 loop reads CASSQGGQGANQPQHF. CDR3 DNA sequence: TGCGCCAGCAGCCAAGGGGGACAGGGGGCGAATCAGCCCCAGCATTTT.

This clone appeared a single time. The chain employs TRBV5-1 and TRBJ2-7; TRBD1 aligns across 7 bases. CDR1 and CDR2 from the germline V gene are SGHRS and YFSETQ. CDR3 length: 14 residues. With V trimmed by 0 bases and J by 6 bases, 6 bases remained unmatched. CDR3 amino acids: CASSLGQGLFEQYF. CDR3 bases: TGCGCCAGCAGCTTGGGACAGGGATTATTCGAGCAGTACTTC.

This chain's CDR3 is CASSVEGQSSYEQYF. DNA of the CDR3: TGTGCCAGCAGCGTAGAGGGACAGAGCTCCTACGAGCAGTACTTC. V gene TRBV9 combines with J gene TRBJ2-7, with 7 bases fitting TRBD1. Germline loops: CDR1 SGDLS, CDR2 YYNGEE. V gave up 0 bases and J gave up 0 bases; unmatched junction bases: 3. The CDR3 totals 15 residues.

CDR3 sequence: CASSHSTEAFF. DNA of the CDR3: TGTGCCAGCAGCCACAGCACTGAAGCTTTCTTT. V gene TRBV6-5 combines with J gene TRBJ1-1; D not certain. V lost 6 bases and J 4 bases, leaving 6 bases between the germline ends. The germline V gene encodes CDR1 MNHEY and CDR2 SVGAGI. The length of the CDR3 is 11 residues.

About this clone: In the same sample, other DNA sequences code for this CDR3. This CDR3 is CASRLAGEETQYF. CDR3 DNA sequence: TGCGCCAGCAGATTAGCGGGAGAAGAGACCCAGTACTTC. The chain links TRBV10-2 to TRBJ2-5; 9 bases agree with TRBD2. With V trimmed by 6 bases and J by 3 bases, 2 bases remained unmatched. Germline values: CDR1 WSHSY, CDR2 SAAADI. The CDR3 covers 13 residues.

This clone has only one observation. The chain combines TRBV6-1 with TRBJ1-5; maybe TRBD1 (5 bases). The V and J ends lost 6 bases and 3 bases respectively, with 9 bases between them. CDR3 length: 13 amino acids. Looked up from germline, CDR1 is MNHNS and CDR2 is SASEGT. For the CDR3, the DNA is TGTGCCAGCAGGGGGCCCCACAATCAGCCCCAGCATTTT. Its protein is CASRGPHNQPQHF.

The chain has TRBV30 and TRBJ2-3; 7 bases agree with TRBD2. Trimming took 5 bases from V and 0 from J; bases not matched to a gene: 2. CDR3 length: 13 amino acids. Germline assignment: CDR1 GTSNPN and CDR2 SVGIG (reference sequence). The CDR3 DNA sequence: TGTGCCTGGGGAGCGGGGAGCACAGATACGCAGTATTTT. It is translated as CAWGAGSTDTQYF.